The 30 T cell receptor beta chains presented below share a single source sample, sequenced in a study of CD8 T cells in Susac syndrome. Random hexamers were used to reverse transcribe an amount of roughly 0.5 to 1 ug RNA. TCRdb ran MiXCR on the immunoSEQ multiplex PCR reads and lists one entry per CDR3 protein. The sample carries about 120,000 distinct CDR3 sequences, around 94% recorded once. Input material: CD8+ T cells from PBMCs. These receptors were obtained from a human donor with Susac syndrome.

The genes are TRBV30 and TRBJ2-7; no reliable D call. Germline lookup yields CDR1 GTSNPN and CDR2 SVGIG (reference sequence). The V and J ends lost 1 base and 4 bases respectively, with 20 bases between them. The CDR3 loop spans 16 amino acids. In DNA, the CDR3 is TGTGCCTGGAGTGGGGTGGAAAGGCCTTTAGAATACGAGCAGTACTTC. It specifies CAWSGVERPLEYEQYF. Combining the CDR3 with reference TRBV30 and TRBJ2-7 gives the whole variable domain SQTIHQWPATLVQPVGSPLSLECTVEGTSNPNLYWYRQAAGRGLQLLFYSVGIGQISSEVPQNLSASRPQDRQFILSSKKLLLSDSGFYLCAWSGVERPLEYEQYFGPGTRLTVT.

This clonotype was found once. V is TRBV5-1 and J is TRBJ1-1, with 10 bases lining up with TRBD1. CDR1 is SGHRS, CDR2 YFSETQ, per germline. J lost 6 bases, V lost 0 bases, and 2 bases had no gene match. The CDR3 has 14 residues. The CDR3 sequence: CASSLGDRGPEAFF. The DNA of the CDR3 is TGCGCCAGCAGCTTGGGGGACAGGGGTCCTGAAGCTTTCTTT. The variable domain in full, with the rest retrieved from reference TRBV5-1 and TRBJ1-1, is KAGVTQTPRYLIKTRGQQVTLSCSPISGHRSVSWYQQTPGQGLQFLFEYFSETQRNKGNFPGRFSGRQFSNSRSEMNVSTLELGDSALYLCASSLGDRGPEAFFGQGTRLTVV.

The chain links TRBV27 to TRBJ1-1; TRBD1 agrees at 7 bases. This CDR3 is built from 14 residues. CDR1 and CDR2 (germline): MNHEY, SMNVEV (reference sequence). V shed 6 bases, J shed 2 bases, and the junction held 6 bases outside the gene matches. The CDR3 DNA follows: TGTGCCAGCAGATCCGGGACAGTCAACACTGAAGCTTTCTTT. Translation: CASRSGTVNTEAFF.

This clonotype was found once. The rearrangement uses TRBV5-6 and TRBJ2-1, with D possibly being TRBD1 (8 bases). V was pared by 4 bases and J by 5 bases, with 16 bases between. Germline assignment: CDR1 SGHDT and CDR2 YYEEEE. The CDR3 is 15 amino acids. The chain's CDR3 is CASSATGGGNNEQFF. CDR3 nucleotide sequence: TGTGCCAGCAGCGCCACAGGGGGGGGGAACAATGAGCAGTTCTTC.

The chain carries TRBV13 and TRBJ2-1; D call uncertain. The V end lost 6 bases, the J end lost 2 bases, and 11 bases lay between the germline ends. Germline-derived CDR1 and CDR2 are PRHDT and FYEKMQ (reference sequence). This CDR3 comprises 14 residues. The CDR3 loop reads CASRPSEAYNEQFF. The CDR3 DNA is TGTGCCAGCAGGCCAAGCGAAGCCTACAATGAGCAGTTCTTC.

This clonotype has just one count. The rearrangement joins TRBV4-2 to TRBJ2-7, with 9 bases fitting TRBD1. This CDR3 has 16 amino acids. Germline values: CDR1 LGHNA, CDR2 YNFKEQ. Trimming cost V 0 bases and J 4 bases; bases outside gene matches: 7. The CDR3 nucleotides are TGTGCCAGCAGCCAAGATACAGGGGGCGCCGGGTACGAGCAGTACTTC. This encodes CASSQDTGGAGYEQYF.

In the case of this clonotype: Its ends do not fully match the called genes, so a read error is possible. The chain recombines TRBV20-1 with TRBJ2-7; TRBD2 matches 9 bases. CDR3 length equals 14 residues. Germline loops: CDR1 DFQATT, CDR2 SNEGSKA (reference sequence). CDR3 in amino acids: CSVRDPSGTYEQYF. CDR3 DNA: TGCAGTGTTAGAGACCCTAGCGGGACCTACGAGCAGTACTTC.

The rearrangement joins TRBV4-3 to TRBJ1-2; D is possibly TRBD1 (6 bases). This CDR3 is 13 amino acids long. The germline CDR1 and CDR2 sequences are LGHNA and YSLEER. The V gene lost 1 base and the J gene lost 6 bases, with 9 bases spanning the gap. CDR3 sequence reads: CASSQVHRDGYTF. The CDR3 DNA follows: TGCGCCAGCAGCCAAGTGCACAGGGATGGCTACACCTTC.

The chain links TRBV30 to TRBJ2-1, with unresolved D. Trimming removed 0 bases at V and 0 bases at J, with 12 bases between. Germline V gene lookup returns CDR1 GTSNPN and CDR2 SVGIG (reference sequence). CDR3 length: 16 residues. The CDR3 sequence is CAWSVRRGDSYNEQFF. CDR3 coding DNA: TGTGCCTGGAGTGTACGGCGAGGTGACTCCTACAATGAGCAGTTCTTC.

The chain is built from TRBV25-1 and TRBJ1-1; D possibly corresponds to TRBD1 (6 bases). The CDR3 spans 13 residues. Trimming removed 7 bases from V and 4 bases from J, with 13 bases in between. Germline assignment: CDR1 MGHDK and CDR2 SYGVNS. The CDR3 coding sequence is TGTGCCAGCACAGCCGGGGGCCTCACTGAAGCTTTCTTT. Its translation: CASTAGGLTEAFF.

This clonotype has only one observation. J is TRBJ2-5 and V is TRBV5-1; D uncertain. In germline, CDR1 is SGHRS, CDR2 YFSETQ. The CDR3 spans 13 residues. The V gene lost 1 base and the J gene lost 4 bases, with 8 bases spanning the gap. The CDR3 DNA is TGCGCCAGCAGCTTGAACAGAAGAGAGACCCAGTACTTC. It codes for CASSLNRRETQYF.

This clonotype was recorded only once. The chain has TRBV30 and TRBJ2-6; no clear D. Trimming stripped 0 bases from V and 4 bases from J, with 7 bases between. This CDR3 comprises 14 residues. Germline lookup yields CDR1 GTSNPN and CDR2 SVGIG (reference sequence). The CDR3 reads CAWSVPAGANVLTF. DNA of the CDR3: TGTGCCTGGAGTGTACCGGCCGGGGCCAACGTCCTGACTTTC.

This rearrangement joins TRBV29-1 to TRBJ2-5; D uncertain. This CDR3 spans 12 amino acids. V lost 0 bases and J lost 5, with 7 bases in between. Looked up from germline, CDR1 is SQVTM and CDR2 is ANQGSEA. The CDR3 spells CSVEEGAETQYF. CDR3 DNA sequence: TGCAGCGTTGAAGAGGGTGCCGAGACCCAGTACTTC.

Only one count was recorded for this clonotype. The genes are TRBV11-2 and TRBJ1-1, with D unresolved. This CDR3 region has 13 residues. V was pared by 9 bases and J by 0 bases, with 11 bases between. Germline V gives CDR1 SGHAT, CDR2 FQNNGV. The CDR3 DNA reads as TGTGCCAGTCATGAGGCCATGAACACTGAAGCTTTCTTT. It specifies CASHEAMNTEAFF.

V and J are TRBV7-9 and TRBJ2-1, with D perhaps matching TRBD1 (9 bases). The germline V and J ends were trimmed by 5 bases and 14 bases, with 25 bases remaining between them. CDR1 is SEHNR and CDR2 is FQNEAQ in the germline V gene (reference sequence). CDR3 length: 15 residues. CDR3 residues: CASSPGQGLPGGKFF. The CDR3 DNA sequence: TGTGCCAGCAGCCCGGGACAGGGACTACCGGGGGGGAAGTTCTTC.

V gene TRBV29-1 combines with J gene TRBJ2-7; D possibly uses TRBD1 or TRBD2 (5 bases each). Trimming cost V 6 bases and J 2 bases, with 20 bases left between them. Looked up from germline, CDR1 is SQVTM and CDR2 is ANQGSEA. This CDR3 region has 15 residues. The CDR3, as DNA: TGCAGCGTACCTGGGTGGGACGGAGTCACCTACGAGCAGTACTTC. It translates to CSVPGWDGVTYEQYF.

This chain connects TRBV23-1 to TRBJ2-3; possible D gene TRBD1, 6 bases. TRBV23-1 belongs to the ORF category, with a function that is uncertain. This CDR3 spans 15 amino acids. The V end was cut by 3 bases, the J end by 5 bases, with 15 bases between. The CDR3 coding sequence is TGCGCCAGCAGTCATCTCAGGGGTTCAATAGATACGCAGTATTTT. This gives the protein CASSHLRGSIDTQYF.

The chain links TRBV20-1 to TRBJ2-5, with no clear D. V gave up 0 bases and J gave up 1 base, with 9 bases separating them. CDR1 and CDR2 (germline): DFQATT, SNEGSKA (reference sequence). CDR3 length: 14 residues. This chain's CDR3 is CSARDYRSQETQYF. The CDR3 DNA is TGCAGTGCTAGAGATTATCGCAGCCAAGAGACCCAGTACTTC.

V usage is TRBV4-3 and J usage is TRBJ2-6; no clear D gene. Germline V gives CDR1 LGHNA, CDR2 YSLEER. Deletions cut 0 bases from V and 2 bases from J, with 11 bases between. The CDR3 spans 17 residues. The CDR3 here is CASSQDGSEAGANVLTF. For the CDR3, the DNA is TGCGCCAGCAGCCAAGATGGCTCGGAAGCTGGGGCCAACGTCCTGACTTTC.

The CDR3 loop is CASSPGSGYTF. The DNA for the CDR3 is TGCGCCAGCAGCCCAGGGAGTGGCTACACCTTC. V is TRBV4-1 and J is TRBJ1-2; D possibly corresponds to TRBD1 (5 bases). V lost 4 bases, J lost 7 bases, and 7 bases lay in between. The CDR3 length is 11 residues. CDR1 is MGHRA, CDR2 YSYEKL, per germline.

The V and J genes are TRBV20-1 and TRBJ2-3; the match to TRBD2 covers 13 bases. The CDR3 extends over 17 amino acids. Trimming cost V 0 bases and J 6 bases; bases outside gene matches: 9. The germline gives CDR1 DFQATT, CDR2 SNEGSKA (reference sequence). The CDR3: CSARERTSGSMLDTQYF. The CDR3 nucleotides read TGCAGTGCTAGAGAGCGGACTAGCGGGAGTATGTTGGATACGCAGTATTTT.

V is TRBV20-1 and J is TRBJ2-2; TRBD2 aligns across 12 bases. In germline, CDR1 is DFQATT, CDR2 SNEGSKA (reference sequence). J was trimmed by 3 bases and V by 1 base; bases with no gene match: 0. The CDR3 totals 15 residues. The CDR3 loop reads CSARGTSGDTGELFF. The CDR3, as DNA: TGCAGTGCTAGAGGGACTAGCGGGGACACCGGGGAGCTGTTTTTT.

The V call is TRBV12-3 or TRBV12-4, the J call TRBJ2-1; D gene uncertain. The germline V and J ends were trimmed by 6 bases and 8 bases, with 8 bases remaining between them. CDR3 length: 11 amino acids. CDR3 sequence: CASSPAHEQFF. The CDR3 DNA reads as TGTGCCAGCAGCCCTGCCCATGAGCAGTTCTTC.

The chain employs TRBV28 and TRBJ2-3; weak D call: TRBD2 (6 bases). Germline values: CDR1 MDHEN, CDR2 SYDVKM. Trimming left V 5 bases short and J 1 base short, with 13 bases between. The CDR3 runs to 15 residues. CDR3 protein: CASSPAASGTDTQYF. The CDR3 coding sequence is TGTGCCAGCAGTCCAGCGGCTAGCGGCACAGATACGCAGTATTTT. Supplemented by reference TRBV28 and TRBJ2-3, the full variable domain reads DVKVTQSSRYLVKRTGEKVFLECVQDMDHENMFWYRQDPGLGLRLIYFSYDVKMKEKGDIPEGYSVSREKKERFSLILESASTNQTSMYLCASSPAASGTDTQYFGPGTRLTVL.

This rearrangement joins TRBV5-1 to TRBJ2-5; 11 bases agree with TRBD2. Germline trimming cut 4 bases from V and 1 base from J; bases unmatched to any gene: 6. Germline V gene lookup returns CDR1 SGHRS and CDR2 YFSETQ. The CDR3 is 16 amino acids. The CDR3 sequence is CASSRTSGYTQETQYF. The CDR3 DNA reads as TGCGCCAGCAGCCGGACTAGCGGGTATACCCAAGAGACCCAGTACTTC.

The chain links TRBV2 to TRBJ1-6; no definite D call. The germline V gene has CDR1 SNHLY and CDR2 FYNNEI. V was shortened by 3 bases and J by 7 bases, with 10 bases between the two germline ends. This CDR3 is 14 amino acids long. CDR3 nucleotides: TGTGCCAGCAGTGAGGGCAGAGACAATTCACCCCTCCACTTT. It translates to CASSEGRDNSPLHF. The full variable domain, in which reference TRBV2 and TRBJ1-6 provide the parts outside the CDR3, is EPEVTQTPSHQVTQMGQEVILRCVPISNHLYFYWYRQILGQKVEFLVSFYNNEISEKSEIFDDQFSVERPDGSNFTLKIRSTKLEDSAMYFCASSEGRDNSPLHFGNGTRLTVT.

The chain combines TRBV11-2 with TRBJ2-5; perhaps TRBD2 as D (5 bases). Trimming took 1 base from V and 5 from J, leaving 14 bases between them. CDR3 length: 15 residues. The V gene's germline CDR1 is SGHAT and CDR2 FQNNGV. CDR3 nucleotide sequence: TGTGCCAGCAGCTTAGCTTTGGGGTCGGGGGAGACCCAGTACTTC. Its protein is CASSLALGSGETQYF.

The rearrangement uses TRBV6-2 or TRBV6-3 and TRBJ2-1; a possible D gene is TRBD2 (6 bases). Germline V CDR1 and CDR2: MNHEY, SVGEGT. This CDR3 has 16 amino acids. V was cut by 6 bases and J by 3 bases, with 18 bases left in between. CDR3: CASSNSREDGYNEQFF. CDR3 nucleotides: TGTGCCAGCAGCAACTCAAGGGAGGACGGCTACAATGAGCAGTTCTTC.

The rearrangement joins TRBV3-1 to TRBJ2-3; D possibly uses TRBD1 or TRBD2 (5 bases each). The CDR3 spans 15 residues. Germline-derived CDR1 and CDR2 are LGHDT and YNNKEL (reference sequence). The V end was cut by 1 base, the J end by 2 bases, with 10 bases between. CDR3 in amino acids: CASSQVRGPTDTQYF. For the CDR3, the DNA is TGTGCCAGCAGCCAAGTTCGGGGACCCACAGATACGCAGTATTTT.

The chain links TRBV7-9 to TRBJ2-1, with D perhaps assigned TRBD1 or TRBD2 (5 bases each). The CDR3 is made up of 12 amino acids. The V gene lost 2 bases and the J gene lost 7 bases, with 6 bases spanning the gap. Germline V CDR1 and CDR2: SEHNR, FQNEAQ (reference sequence). The CDR3 nucleotides read TGTGCCAGCAGCTTATGGGGGAATGAGCAGTTCTTC. This translates into CASSLWGNEQFF.